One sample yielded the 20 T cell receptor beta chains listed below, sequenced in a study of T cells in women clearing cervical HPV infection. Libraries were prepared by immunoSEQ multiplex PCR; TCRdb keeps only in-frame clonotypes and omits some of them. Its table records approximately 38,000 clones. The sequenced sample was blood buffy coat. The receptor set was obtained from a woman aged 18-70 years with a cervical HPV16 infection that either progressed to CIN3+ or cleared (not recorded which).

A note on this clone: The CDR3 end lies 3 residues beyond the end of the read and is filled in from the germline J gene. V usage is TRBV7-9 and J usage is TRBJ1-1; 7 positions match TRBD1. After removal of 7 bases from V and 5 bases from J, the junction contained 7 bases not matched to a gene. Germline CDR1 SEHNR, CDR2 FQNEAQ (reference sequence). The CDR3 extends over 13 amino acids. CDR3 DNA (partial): TGTGCCAGCACCCTGGACAGGACAACTGAA. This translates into CASTLDRTTE. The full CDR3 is CASTLDRTTEAFF.

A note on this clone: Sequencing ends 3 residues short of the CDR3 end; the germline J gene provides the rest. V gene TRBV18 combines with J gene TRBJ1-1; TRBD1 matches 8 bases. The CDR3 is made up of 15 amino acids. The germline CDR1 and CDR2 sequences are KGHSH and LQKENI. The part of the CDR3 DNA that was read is TGTGCCAGCTCATCAGACAGGGGTGGGATGAATGAG. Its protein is CASSSDRGGMNE. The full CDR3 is CASSSDRGGMNEAFF.

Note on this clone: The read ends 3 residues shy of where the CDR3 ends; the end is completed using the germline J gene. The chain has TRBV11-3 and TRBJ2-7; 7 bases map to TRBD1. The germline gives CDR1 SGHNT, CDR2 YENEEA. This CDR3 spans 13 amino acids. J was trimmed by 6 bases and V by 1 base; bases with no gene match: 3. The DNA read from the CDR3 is TGTGCCAGCAGCTTAGGGTCAGGGGGCGAG. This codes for CASSLGSGGE. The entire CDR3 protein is CASSLGSGGEQYF.

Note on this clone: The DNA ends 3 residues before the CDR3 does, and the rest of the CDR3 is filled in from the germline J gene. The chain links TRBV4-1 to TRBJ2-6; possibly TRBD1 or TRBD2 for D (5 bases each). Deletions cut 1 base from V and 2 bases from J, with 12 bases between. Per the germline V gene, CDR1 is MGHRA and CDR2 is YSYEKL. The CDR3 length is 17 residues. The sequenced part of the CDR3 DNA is TGCGCCAGCAGCCAAGTTCTTAGGGGAGCTGGGGCCAACGTC. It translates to CASSQVLRGAGANV. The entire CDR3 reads CASSQVLRGAGANVLTF.

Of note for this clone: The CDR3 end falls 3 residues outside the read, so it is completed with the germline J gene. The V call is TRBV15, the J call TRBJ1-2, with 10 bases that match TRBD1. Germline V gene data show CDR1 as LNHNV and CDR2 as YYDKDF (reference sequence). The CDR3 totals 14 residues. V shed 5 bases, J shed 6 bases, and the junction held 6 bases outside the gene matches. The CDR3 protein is CATSGGQGLHGYTF. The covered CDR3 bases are TGTGCCACCAGCGGGGGACAGGGGTTGCATGGC.

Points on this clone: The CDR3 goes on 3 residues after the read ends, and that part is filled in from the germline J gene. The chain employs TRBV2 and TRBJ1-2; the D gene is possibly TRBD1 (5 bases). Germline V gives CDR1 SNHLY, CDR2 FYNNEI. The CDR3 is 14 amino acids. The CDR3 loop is CASMTAYSYNDYTF. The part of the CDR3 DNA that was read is TGTGCCAGCATGACAGCCTACTCCTACAATGAC.

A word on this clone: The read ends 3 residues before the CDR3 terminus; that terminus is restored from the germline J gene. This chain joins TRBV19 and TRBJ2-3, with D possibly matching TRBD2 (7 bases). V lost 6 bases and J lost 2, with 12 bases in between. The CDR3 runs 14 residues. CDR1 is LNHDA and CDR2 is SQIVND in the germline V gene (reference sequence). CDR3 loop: CASRKGGNTDTQYF. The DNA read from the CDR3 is TGTGCCAGTAGGAAGGGGGGGAACACAGATACG.

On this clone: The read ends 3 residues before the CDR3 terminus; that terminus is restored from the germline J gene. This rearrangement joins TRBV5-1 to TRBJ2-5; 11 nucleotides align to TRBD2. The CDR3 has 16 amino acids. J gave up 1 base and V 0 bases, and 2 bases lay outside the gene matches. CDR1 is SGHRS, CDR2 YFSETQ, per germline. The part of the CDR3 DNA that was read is TGCGCCAGCAGCTTGGACACTAGCGGGGGCCAAGAGACC. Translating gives CASSLDTSGGQET. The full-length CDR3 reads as CASSLDTSGGQETQYF.

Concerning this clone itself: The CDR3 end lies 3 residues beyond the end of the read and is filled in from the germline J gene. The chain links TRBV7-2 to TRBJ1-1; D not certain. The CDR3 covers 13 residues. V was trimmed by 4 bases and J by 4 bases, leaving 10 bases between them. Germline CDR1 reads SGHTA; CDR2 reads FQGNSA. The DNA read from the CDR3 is TGTGCCAGCAGCTCTAAGCGGGGCACTGAA. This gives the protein CASSSKRGTE. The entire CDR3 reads CASSSKRGTEAFF.

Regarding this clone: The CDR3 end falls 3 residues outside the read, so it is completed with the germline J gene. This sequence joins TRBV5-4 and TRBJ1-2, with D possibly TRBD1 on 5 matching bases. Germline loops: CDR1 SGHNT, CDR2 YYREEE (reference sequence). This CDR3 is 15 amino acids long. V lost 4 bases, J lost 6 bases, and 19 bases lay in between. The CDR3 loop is CASSPNGGLLHGYTF. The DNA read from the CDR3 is TGTGCCAGCAGCCCCAATGGGGGACTCCTCCATGGC. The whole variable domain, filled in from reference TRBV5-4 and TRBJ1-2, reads ETGVTQSPTHLIKTRGQQVTLRCSSQSGHNTVSWYQQALGQGPQFIFQYYREEENGRGNFPPRFSGLQFPNYSSELNVNALELDDSALYLCASSPNGGLLHGYTFGSGTRLTVV.

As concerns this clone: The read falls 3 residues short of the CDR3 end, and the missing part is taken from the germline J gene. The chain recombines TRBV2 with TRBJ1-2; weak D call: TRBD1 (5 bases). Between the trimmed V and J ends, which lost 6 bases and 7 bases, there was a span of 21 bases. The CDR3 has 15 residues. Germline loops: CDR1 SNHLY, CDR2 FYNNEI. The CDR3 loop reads CASSGGAGHIIGYTF. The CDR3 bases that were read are TGTGCCAGCAGCGGCGGTGCAGGACATATTATTGGC.

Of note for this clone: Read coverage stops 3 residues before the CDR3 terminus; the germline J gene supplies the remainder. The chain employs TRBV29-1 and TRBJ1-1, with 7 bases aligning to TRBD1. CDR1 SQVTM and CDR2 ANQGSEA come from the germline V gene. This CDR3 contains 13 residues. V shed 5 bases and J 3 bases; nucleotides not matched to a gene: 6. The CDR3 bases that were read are TGCAGCGTTCATAAAACAGGGGACACTGAA. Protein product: CSVHKTGDTE. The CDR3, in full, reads CSVHKTGDTEAFF.

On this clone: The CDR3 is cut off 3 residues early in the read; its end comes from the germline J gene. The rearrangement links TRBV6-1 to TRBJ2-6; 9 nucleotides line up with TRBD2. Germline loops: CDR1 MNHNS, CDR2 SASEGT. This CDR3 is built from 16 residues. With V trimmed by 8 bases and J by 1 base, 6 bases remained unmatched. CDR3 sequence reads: CASRGLARSGANVLTF. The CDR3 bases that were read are TGTGCCAGCCGTGGACTAGCGCGATCTGGGGCCAACGTC.

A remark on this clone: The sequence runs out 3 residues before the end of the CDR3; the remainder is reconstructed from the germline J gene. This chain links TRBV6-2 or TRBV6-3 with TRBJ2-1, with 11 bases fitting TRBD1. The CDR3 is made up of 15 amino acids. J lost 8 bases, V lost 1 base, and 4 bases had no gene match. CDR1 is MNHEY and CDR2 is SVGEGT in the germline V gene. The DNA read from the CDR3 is TGTGCCAGCAGTTACTTGGGACAGGGGGACCATGAG. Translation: CASSYLGQGDHE. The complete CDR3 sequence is CASSYLGQGDHEQFF.

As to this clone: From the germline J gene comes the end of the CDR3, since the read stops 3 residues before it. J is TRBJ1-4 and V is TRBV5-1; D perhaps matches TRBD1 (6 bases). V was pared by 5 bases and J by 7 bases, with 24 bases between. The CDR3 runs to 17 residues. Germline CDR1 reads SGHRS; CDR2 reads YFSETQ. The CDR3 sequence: CASSPGLQGVFGEKLFF. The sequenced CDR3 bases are TGCGCCAGCAGTCCTGGGTTACAGGGCGTTTTCGGTGAAAAA.

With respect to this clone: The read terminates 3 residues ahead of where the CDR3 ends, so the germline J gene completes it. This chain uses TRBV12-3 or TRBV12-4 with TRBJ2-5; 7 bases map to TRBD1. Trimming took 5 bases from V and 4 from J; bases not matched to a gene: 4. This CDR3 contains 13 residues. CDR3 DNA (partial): TGTGCCAGCAGTACGACAGGGAGAGAGACC. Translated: CASSTTGRET. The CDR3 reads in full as CASSTTGRETQYF.

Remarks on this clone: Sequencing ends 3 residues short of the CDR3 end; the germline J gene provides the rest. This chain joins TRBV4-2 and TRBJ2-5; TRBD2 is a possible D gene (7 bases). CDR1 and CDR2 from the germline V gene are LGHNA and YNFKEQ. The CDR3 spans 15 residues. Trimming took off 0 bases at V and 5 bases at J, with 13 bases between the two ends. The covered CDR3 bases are TGTGCCAGCAGCCAAGATAAGGGGGGGTGGGAGACC. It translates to CASSQDKGGWET. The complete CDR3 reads CASSQDKGGWETQYF.

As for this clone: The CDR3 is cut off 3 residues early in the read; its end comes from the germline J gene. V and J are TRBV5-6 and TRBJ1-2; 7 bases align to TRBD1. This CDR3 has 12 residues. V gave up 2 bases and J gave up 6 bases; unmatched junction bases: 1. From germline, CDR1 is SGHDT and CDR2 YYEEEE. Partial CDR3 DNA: TGTGCCAGCAGCTTCCAGGGGGATGGC. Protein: CASSFQGDG. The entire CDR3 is CASSFQGDGYTF.

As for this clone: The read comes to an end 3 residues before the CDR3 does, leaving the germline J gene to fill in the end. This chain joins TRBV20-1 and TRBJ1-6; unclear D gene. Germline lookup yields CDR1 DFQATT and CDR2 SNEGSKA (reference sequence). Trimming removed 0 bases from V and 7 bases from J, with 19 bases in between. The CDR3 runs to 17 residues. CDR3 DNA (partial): TGCAGTGCTAGAGATCCGAACGGCGGTTTGAAAAATTCACCC. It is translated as CSARDPNGGLKNSP. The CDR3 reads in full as CSARDPNGGLKNSPLHF.

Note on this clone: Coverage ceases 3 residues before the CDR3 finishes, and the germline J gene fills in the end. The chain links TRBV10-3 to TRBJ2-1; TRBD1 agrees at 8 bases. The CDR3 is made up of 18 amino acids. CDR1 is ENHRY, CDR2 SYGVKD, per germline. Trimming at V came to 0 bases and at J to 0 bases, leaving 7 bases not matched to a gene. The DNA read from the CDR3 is TGTGCCATCAGTGAGTCCGGACAGGGTCTAAGCTCCTACAATGAG. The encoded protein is CAISESGQGLSSYNE. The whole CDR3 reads CAISESGQGLSSYNEQFF.